This TCR beta chain originates from a study of beta chain features in type 1 diabetes. About the research overall: Cell yields, gender and age were similar in healthy donors and patients.

Study-wide findings and caveats: Any PCR bias toward short templates would affect both groups alike. Patients with Type 1 diabetes showed moderately but significantly shorter TCRB CDR3s in all four CD4+ subsets.

A CD45RO/CCR7/CD25/CD127/CD95/CD27 panel sorted naive, central memory, regulatory and stem cell-like memory CD4+ cells. Sorted populations all had greater than 95% purity. Germline assignment: CDR1 KGHSH and CDR2 LQKENI. This CDR3 comprises 13 residues. Trimming took 5 bases from V and 3 from J; bases not matched to a gene: 2. Investigators reverse transcribed all isolated RNA, so they sequenced expressed TCRB transcripts. The repertoire was sequenced with immunoSEQ multiplex PCR; TCRdb's copy has only in-frame clones and lacks some. Among some 350,000 clones listed, approximately 13% were seen once. Points on this clone: Its antigen is not known.

The sequence came from a woman aged 18-29 years with type 1 diabetes. Sequencing input: naive CD4+ T cells from blood. The gene calls are TRBV18 and TRBJ1-1, with 8 positions matching TRBD1. CDR3 DNA sequence: TGTGCCAGCTCAGAGGGACAGGACACTGAAGCTTTCTTT. Its protein is CASSEGQDTEAFF.